The TCR beta chain described here comes from a study of CD8+ T cells in alopecia areata. Background on the study: Treated patients were given oral tofacitinib, which was dosed at 5 to 10 mg twice daily. Findings of the study overall: Many expanded lesional clones stayed in scalp and blood while on tofacitinib. Scalp clonality and expanded CD8+ clones among the top 100 fell significantly with tofacitinib.

The CDR3 has 13 residues. V lost 2 bases and J lost 4, with 11 bases in between. The germline V gene has CDR1 GTSNPN and CDR2 SVGIG (reference sequence). Following extraction, RNA underwent reverse transcription to cDNA, which served as the sequencing template. The data were produced by immunoSEQ multiplex PCR, yet TCRdb's version contains in-frame clones alone and is incomplete. The profile covers 200,000 to 250,000 clones, with 40% to 55% appearing a single time and approximately 2.4% taken by the ten largest. This clone was detected ten times or more. The antigen is unknown. Treatment described: oral pan-JAK inhibitor, 5-10 mg twice daily. Punch biopsies of lesional scalp, plus peripheral blood, were taken from alopecia areata patients.

The sample was CD4+ T cells sorted from blood, taken at approximately week 37, from a patient treated with tofacitinib. The clonotype was recovered from a human donor with alopecia areata. The rearrangement uses TRBV30 and TRBJ1-2; TRBD1 might be the D (6 bases). CDR3 in DNA: TGTGCCTGGAGTCGGGCCAGGGGCTATGGCTACACCTTC. This sequence encodes CAWSRARGYGYTF.